What follows are 27 T cell receptor beta chains derived from one specimen sequenced in a study of cytomegalovirus exposure and HLA in healthy donors (dated by TCRdb to 2016 to 2017). The library was generated by the immunoSEQ multiplex PCR assay. A mixture of 60 forward primers for TCR Vbeta segments and 13 reverse primers for TCR Jbeta segments was used in the multiplex PCR. Imported from immuneACCESS, the table was reduced by TCRdb to in-frame sequences with V and J called. These copies leave out some clones; in studies compared against another copy, an unresolved V gene accounts for under half, and the cause of the remainder is not known. The sample yields about 160,000 clones; just under 75% were counted once. The top ten clonotypes cover 1.6% of the sample. The specimen was PBMCs. These TCRs come from a young woman in good health and CMV-seronegative.

The chain couples TRBV9 to TRBJ1-1, with D perhaps matching TRBD1 (5 bases). The V end lost 3 bases, the J end lost 5 bases, and 17 bases lay between the germline ends. Germline CDR1 and CDR2: SGDLS and YYNGEE. This CDR3 contains 15 residues. The CDR3 is CASSALHSGRTEAFF. CDR3 nucleotide sequence: TGTGCCAGCAGCGCCTTACATTCAGGGAGGACTGAAGCTTTCTTT.

The genes are TRBV11-2 and TRBJ2-4; TRBD2 matches at 12 bases. CDR1 and CDR2 from the germline V gene are SGHAT and FQNNGV. The CDR3 is 17 residues long. The junction had 2 bases not matched to a gene; V was cut back by 1 base and J by 1 base. The CDR3 region has the DNA TGTGCCAGCAGCTTAGTCACTAGCGGGAGGGCCAAAAACATTCAGTACTTC. This encodes CASSLVTSGRAKNIQYF.

The rearrangement joins TRBV4-3 to TRBJ1-6, with 7 bases that match TRBD1. CDR1 is LGHNA and CDR2 is YSLEER in the germline V gene. This CDR3 has 14 residues. J lost 8 bases, V lost 6 bases, and 7 bases had no gene match. The CDR3 coding sequence is TGCGCCAGCAGGTTAACAGGGGACTATTCACCCCTCCACTTT. Its protein product is CASRLTGDYSPLHF.

The genes are TRBV2 and TRBJ1-1; 8 positions agree with TRBD1. V was clipped by 3 bases and J by 7 bases; unmatched bases: 16. Germline V gene lookup returns CDR1 SNHLY and CDR2 FYNNEI. The CDR3 is 17 amino acids. The CDR3 nucleotides are TGTGCCAGCAGTGAGACCCCAGGGGGCGCAAGGGGAGATGAAGCTTTCTTT. This codes for CASSETPGGARGDEAFF. Drawing the rest from reference TRBV2 and TRBJ1-1, the complete variable domain is EPEVTQTPSHQVTQMGQEVILRCVPISNHLYFYWYRQILGQKVEFLVSFYNNEISEKSEIFDDQFSVERPDGSNFTLKIRSTKLEDSAMYFCASSETPGGARGDEAFFGQGTRLTVV.

This chain joins TRBV2 and TRBJ1-2, with a possible D match to TRBD1 (6 bases). CDR3 size: 14 residues. V lost 6 bases, J lost 0 bases, and 11 bases lay in between. Germline V lookup: CDR1 SNHLY, CDR2 FYNNEI. CDR3 amino acids: CASRPGAPNYGYTF. CDR3 coding DNA: TGTGCCAGCAGACCAGGGGCTCCTAACTATGGCTACACCTTC.

This chain links TRBV27 with TRBJ2-2; TRBD1 is a possible D gene (6 bases). Trimming pared 3 bases from V and 5 bases from J, leaving 7 bases between. This CDR3 region has 13 residues. Germline CDR1 and CDR2: MNHEY and SMNVEV (reference sequence). CDR3 in amino acids: CASSFQGTGELFF. The CDR3 nucleotides read TGTGCCAGCAGTTTCCAGGGGACCGGGGAGCTGTTTTTT.

V gene TRBV9 combines with J gene TRBJ1-1, with 7 bases fitting TRBD1. V shed 4 bases and J 4 bases; nucleotides not matched to a gene: 4. The CDR3 runs to 13 residues. Germline lookup yields CDR1 SGDLS and CDR2 YYNGEE. CDR3 in DNA: TGTGCCAGCAGCCCACGACAGGGCACTGAAGCTTTCTTT. It translates to CASSPRQGTEAFF.

CDR3 nucleotide sequence: TGTGCCAGCCTACCGGGACAGGTTAGCAATCAGCCCCAGCATTTT. Amino acids: CASLPGQVSNQPQHF. This chain joins TRBV9 and TRBJ1-5; 8 nucleotides match TRBD1. The CDR3 is 15 amino acids. CDR1 is SGDLS, CDR2 YYNGEE, per germline. V trimming: 7 bases; J trimming: 0 bases; junction bases outside the gene matches: 6.

The chain couples TRBV11-2 to TRBJ2-4; D perhaps matches TRBD1 (5 bases). Germline V CDR1 and CDR2: SGHAT, FQNNGV. The CDR3 totals 17 residues. V lost 0 bases to trimming and J lost 1 base, with 13 bases between them. For the CDR3, the DNA is TGTGCCAGCAGCTTAGATACCAGGGTAGTCGCCAAAAACATTCAGTACTTC. It encodes CASSLDTRVVAKNIQYF.

The chain links TRBV6-1 to TRBJ1-5; the D gene is possibly TRBD1 (5 bases). V gave up 2 bases and J gave up 4 bases, with 15 bases separating them. This CDR3 spans 16 amino acids. CDR1 MNHNS and CDR2 SASEGT come from the germline V gene. CDR3 in DNA: TGTGCCAGCAGTGAAATGGTGACAGAAGAGAATCAGCCCCAGCATTTT. Its protein is CASSEMVTEENQPQHF.

This rearrangement joins TRBV5-1 to TRBJ2-2, with 9 bases that match TRBD1. The germline V gene encodes CDR1 SGHRS and CDR2 YFSETQ. CDR3 length: 15 amino acids. Trimming cost V 4 bases and J 2 bases; bases outside gene matches: 3. CDR3 residues: CASSRQGDNTGELFF. The CDR3 coding sequence is TGCGCCAGCAGCCGACAGGGGGATAACACCGGGGAGCTGTTTTTT.

This clone came up once. This chain joins TRBV5-1 and TRBJ1-4; the match to TRBD1 covers 7 bases. This CDR3 is 17 amino acids long. J gave up 8 bases and V 1 base, and 14 bases lay outside the gene matches. The germline V gene has CDR1 SGHRS and CDR2 YFSETQ. CDR3 in DNA: TGCGCCAGCAGCTTGACTTCAACAGGGGCTGAGGGAGAAAAACTGTTTTTT. It translates to CASSLTSTGAEGEKLFF.

This sequence joins TRBV12-5 and TRBJ1-1; D might be TRBD1 (6 bases). The ends were cut back, 5 bases at V and 7 bases at J, with 17 bases in the middle. The CDR3 is 14 residues long. CDR1 LGHNT and CDR2 FRNRAP come from the germline V gene. CDR3 DNA: TGTGCTAGTGGTATGAGGGGGAATGATGATGAAGCTTTCTTT. It yields the protein CASGMRGNDDEAFF.

About this clone: The junction does not match germline at one end; this may be a read error. CDR3: CASSIFDSPNQQFF. The CDR3 nucleotides read TGTGCCAGCAGCATCTTCGACAGCCCCAATCAGCAGTTCTTC. The chain couples TRBV7-2 to TRBJ2-1, with D perhaps matching TRBD1 (5 bases). CDR1 and CDR2 from the germline V gene are SGHTA and FQGNSA. This CDR3 contains 14 residues.

This chain uses TRBV5-6 with TRBJ1-3; D not certain. Germline CDR1 SGHDT, CDR2 YYEEEE. This CDR3 has 14 residues. Trimming took 2 bases from V and 1 from J, leaving 7 bases between them. CDR3 amino acids: CASSFWQSGNTIYF. The DNA of the CDR3 is TGTGCCAGCAGCTTCTGGCAGTCTGGAAACACCATATATTTT.

This chain uses TRBV12-5 with TRBJ2-2, with 8 bases aligning to TRBD1. Trimming cost V 5 bases and J 7 bases; bases outside gene matches: 9. CDR3 size: 15 residues. CDR1 is LGHNT and CDR2 is FRNRAP in the germline V gene. CDR3 residues: CASGPGQGGNGELFF. DNA for the CDR3: TGTGCTAGTGGTCCCGGACAGGGTGGTAACGGGGAGCTGTTTTTT. Filled out from reference TRBV12-5 and TRBJ2-2, the complete variable domain reads DARVTQTPRHKVTEMGQEVTMRCQPILGHNTVFWYRQTMMQGLELLAYFRNRAPLDDSGMPKDRFSAEMPDATLATLKIQPSEPRDSAVYFCASGPGQGGNGELFFGEGSRLTVL.

The rearrangement uses TRBV27 and TRBJ2-7; the D gene is possibly TRBD2 (5 bases). Germline lookup yields CDR1 MNHEY and CDR2 SMNVEV (reference sequence). CDR3 length: 15 amino acids. The germline V and J ends were trimmed by 5 bases and 3 bases, with 17 bases remaining between them. The chain's CDR3 is CASSSTRESHYEQYF. The DNA of the CDR3 is TGTGCCAGCAGTAGTACCCGGGAAAGCCACTACGAGCAGTACTTC.

This clone was observed a few times. The gene calls are TRBV7-9 and TRBJ1-4; the match to TRBD1 covers 9 bases. Germline V gene lookup returns CDR1 SEHNR and CDR2 FQNEAQ (reference sequence). V lost 6 bases, J lost 5 bases, and 10 bases stayed unmatched. The CDR3 sequence is 16 residues long. This CDR3 reads CASRAWSGTGNEKLFF. The CDR3 DNA is TGTGCCAGCAGGGCGTGGTCCGGGACAGGGAATGAAAAACTGTTTTTT.

Details on this clone: At the DNA level, this CDR3 is encoded by other sequences in the same sample as well. The V and J genes are TRBV28 and TRBJ1-1; 9 positions agree with TRBD1. Germline CDR1 MDHEN, CDR2 SYDVKM. CDR3 length: 14 amino acids. V was clipped by 2 bases and J by 4 bases; unmatched bases: 2. CDR3 in DNA: TGTGCCAGCAGTTTACACAGGGGGCTCACTGAAGCTTTCTTT. Translation: CASSLHRGLTEAFF.

On this clone: The same CDR3 also results from other DNA sequences found in this sample. The chain has TRBV6-4 and TRBJ2-3; TRBD2 matches at 8 bases. CDR3 size: 16 residues. The germline gives CDR1 MRHNA, CDR2 SNTAGT. V lost 0 bases and J lost 3; bases outside the gene matches: 5. In DNA form, the CDR3 reads TGTGCCAGCAGTGACTCGAGCGGGGGCGGAACAGATACGCAGTATTTT. Amino acid sequence: CASSDSSGGGTDTQYF.

The chain uses TRBV11-2 and TRBJ1-2; TRBD1 aligns across 8 bases. Germline V CDR1 and CDR2: SGHAT, FQNNGV. The CDR3 loop spans 14 amino acids. The V and J ends lost 1 base and 4 bases, in that order; junction bases with no gene match: 2. The CDR3, as DNA: TGTGCCAGCAGCTTAGGTGGGACAGGCTATGGCTACACCTTC. This codes for CASSLGGTGYGYTF. The variable domain in full, completed from reference TRBV11-2 and TRBJ1-2, reads EAGVAQSPRYKIIEKRQSVAFWCNPISGHATLYWYQQILGQGPKLLIQFQNNGVVDDSQLPKDRFSAERLKGVDSTLKIQPAKLEDSAVYLCASSLGGTGYGYTFGSGTRLTVV.

The gene calls are TRBV21-1 and TRBJ1-6. TRBV21-1 is tagged as a pseudogene. This CDR3 is built from 16 residues. The CDR3 DNA sequence: TGTGCCAGCAGCAAAGCCGGGGGGGTTCCTAATTCACCCCTCCACTTT. Translating it yields CASSKAGGVPNSPLHF.

The chain joins TRBV5-1 to TRBJ2-6; possible D gene TRBD2, 5 bases. Germline V CDR1 and CDR2: SGHRS, YFSETQ. There are 16 residues in the CDR3. With 6 bases removed from V and 1 base from J, the gap between germline ends came to 14 bases. The CDR3 region has the DNA TGCGCCAGCAAGGGAGCCCTTAGGTCTGGGGCCAACGTCCTGACTTTC. Translated, it gives CASKGALRSGANVLTF.

This clone was found a few times. The CDR3 is CASSLPGNTEAFF. The CDR3, as DNA: TGTGCCAGCAGCTTGCCGGGGAACACTGAAGCTTTCTTT. The chain combines TRBV11-2 with TRBJ1-1; the D is unclear. The germline gives CDR1 SGHAT, CDR2 FQNNGV. The length of the CDR3 is 13 residues. V was clipped by 3 bases and J by 1 base, with 6 bases between them.

This clone was seen just once. The rearrangement joins TRBV18 to TRBJ2-2, with TRBD2 as a possible D gene (6 bases). The ends were cut back, 6 bases at V and 0 bases at J, with 17 bases in the middle. The CDR3 runs to 17 residues. Germline V lookup: CDR1 KGHSH, CDR2 LQKENI. CDR3 region: CASSTPRPGANTGELFF. CDR3 bases: TGTGCCAGCTCCACACCCCGGCCGGGAGCGAACACCGGGGAGCTGTTTTTT.

This clone was found a few times. The chain uses TRBV7-9 and TRBJ2-7; 8 bases are shared with TRBD2. The length of the CDR3 is 15 residues. CDR1 is SEHNR, CDR2 FQNEAQ, per germline (reference sequence). Trimming at V came to 3 bases and at J to 2 bases, leaving 6 bases not matched to a gene. The CDR3 DNA reads TGTGCCAGCAGCTTTGCTGGCGGGGGGACCTACGAGCAGTACTTC. This gives the protein CASSFAGGGTYEQYF.

This chain joins TRBV7-8 and TRBJ1-5; D remains unclear. Trimming took 0 bases from V and 7 from J, leaving 7 bases between them. This CDR3 spans 13 amino acids. CDR1 is SGHVS and CDR2 is FQNEAQ in the germline V gene. The CDR3 DNA sequence: TGTGCCAGCAGCTTAGCCCCCGGGCAGCCCCAGCATTTT. The encoded protein is CASSLAPGQPQHF.